The sequence of this T cell receptor beta chain was determined in a study of metastatic and nonmetastatic thyroid tumors (dated by TCRdb to 2020 to 2021). Study-wide context: For patients with malignant and with benign thyroid disease, the researchers compared repertoires between peripheral blood samples and tumor or nodule tissue samples.

No treatment had been received by any patient before thyroid surgery. Using T-cell receptor beta sequencing, the researchers looked back retrospectively at clinical samples from patients, gathered between the early 2010s and the late 2010s. From the cysteine up to the phenylalanine, the CDR3 has a length of 14 residues. Left in the record is the CDR3 DNA by itself, 42 bases read in frame from the first base. A distance of 11 bases separates the germline ends of V and J, which lose 5 bases and 1 base respectively. Libraries were constructed by PCR. Sequencing relied on an Illumina HiSeq 4000. High-throughput sequencing was used to profile the CDR3 region of the TCR beta-chain in every patient. The study's own analysis went as follows. The researchers built a classifier to tell apart papillary thyroid cancer patients with distant metastasis, based on CDR3 differences among clinicopathological groups. The Shannon index was used to measure repertoire diversity, and the Morisita-Horn index was used to measure how similar tumor and blood repertoires were. TCRdb took the public reads, trimmed them with fastp at Q25, ran MiXCR for clone calling and kept in-frame beta chains. It is TCRdb's table, rather than the study itself, that gives the V and J calls and clone size. Across this sample there are around 41,000 clones, with 3.2% seen only once. The ten largest clones capture around 9.9% of the sample.

What the research found in general, with its limitations: TCR beta diversity was reported as significantly higher in malignant tumors than in benign nodules, in both blood and tumor samples.

In its sample, this clone was seen a few times. No cognate antigen has been identified for it. The record has no base qualities; no much larger clone is one base away. Here the chain combines TRBV12-3 or TRBV12-4 and TRBJ1-1, with the D gene uncertain. This clonotype was obtained from a female donor with papillary thyroid cancer or a benign thyroid nodule (not recorded which). Some clones in this sample may be carry-over from other donors' samples. Sequenced sample: blood. At the DNA level, the sequence is TGTGCCAGCAGTACCTGGACGGGGAACACTGAAGCTTTCTTT. It translates to CASSTWTGNTEAFF.